This is a list of T cell receptor beta chains from one sample in a study of blood T cell repertoires in COVID-19. Clones were sequenced by immunoSEQ multiplex PCR, and TCRdb holds only the in-frame ones, with some missing. The table lists hundreds of thousands of clones, nearly 90% of them singletons. The sample consisted of peripheral blood. The receptors come from a woman between 25 and 40 years old with COVID-19, enrolled during active disease. Each CDR3 is given with its conserved first and last residue. Each record gives: CDR3 protein, CDR3 DNA, V gene, clone size, D gene, J gene. D genes are given only for firm matches. Clone size is shown for a subset of rows, as once, few, many or a class of expanded clone.

CASTMTGVQPQHF	TGTGCCAGCACCATGACAGGGGTTCAGCCCCAGCATTTT	TRBV2	once	TRBD1	TRBJ1-5
CASSSVPDSTGELFF	TGCGCCAGCAGCTCCGTACCGGACAGTACCGGGGAGCTGTTTTTT	TRBV5-1	few	-	TRBJ2-2
CASSAGQANYGYTF	TGTGCCAGCAGCGCTGGACAGGCTAACTATGGCTACACCTTC	TRBV9	-	TRBD1	TRBJ1-2
CASSPRGGGATYNEQFF	TGTGCCAGCAGCCCCCGGGGCGGGGGGGCCACCTACAATGAGCAGTTCTTC	TRBV7-2	-	TRBD2	TRBJ2-1
CASSPGQGLYQPQHF	TGTGCCAGCAGCCCGGGACAGGGCCTTTATCAGCCCCAGCATTTT	TRBV6-5	-	TRBD1	TRBJ1-5
CASSPYSGVTYNEQFF	TGTGCCAGCAGTCCATATAGCGGGGTAACCTACAATGAGCAGTTCTTC	TRBV6-2/TRBV6-3	once	TRBD2	TRBJ2-1
CASSPEQGETQYF	TGCGCCAGCAGCCCTGAACAGGGAGAGACCCAGTACTTC	TRBV5-1	once	-	TRBJ2-5
CASSRASGETQYF	TGTGCCAGCTCGCGGGCCTCCGGGGAGACCCAGTACTTC	TRBV3-1/TRBV3-2	-	-	TRBJ2-5
CASNLGGNTEAFF	TGTGCCAGCAATTTGGGGGGTAACACTGAAGCTTTCTTT	TRBV11-2	-	-	TRBJ1-1
CACKPDSLLYSGNTIYF	TGTGCCTGTAAACCGGACAGCTTACTTTACTCTGGAAACACCATATATTTT	TRBV30	-	-	TRBJ1-3
CASSEAPGMVYGYTF	TGTGCCAGCAGTGAAGCGCCAGGAATGGTCTATGGCTACACCTTC	TRBV6-1	-	-	TRBJ1-2
CASSLRTGIYGYTF	TGTGCCAGCAGTCTGAGGACAGGGATCTATGGCTACACCTTC	TRBV28	-	TRBD1	TRBJ1-2
CASSLVGGSYNEQFF	TGTGCCAGCAGCTTGGTCGGGGGATCCTACAATGAGCAGTTCTTC	TRBV5-5	-	-	TRBJ2-1
CASSLASGDYEQYF	TGTGCCAGCAGCTTGGCTAGCGGGGACTACGAGCAGTACTTC	TRBV5-4	few	TRBD2	TRBJ2-7
CATARLNYGYTF	TGTGCCACCGCGAGACTGAACTATGGCTACACCTTC	TRBV2	-	-	TRBJ1-2
CASNHGGKFRGYTF	TGTGCCAGTAATCATGGGGGGAAGTTCCGGGGCTACACCTTC	TRBV19	-	-	TRBJ1-2
CASSADTNEGNTIYF	TGTGCCAGCAGCGCTGACACCAACGAGGGAAACACCATATATTTT	TRBV9	-	-	TRBJ1-3
CASSTSWYGYTF	TGTGCCAGCAGCACCAGTTGGTATGGCTACACCTTC	TRBV11-2	-	-	TRBJ1-2
CASSRVGGGTWETQYF	TGTGCCAGCAGCCGAGTCGGCGGGGGGACATGGGAGACCCAGTACTTC	TRBV7-8	-	TRBD2	TRBJ2-5
CASTPGQSNQPQHF	TGTGCCAGCACTCCGGGACAGTCCAATCAGCCCCAGCATTTT	TRBV28	-	TRBD1	TRBJ1-5
CASSALSGPPTDTQYF	TGCGCCAGCAGCGCCCTTAGCGGCCCCCCCACAGATACGCAGTATTTT	TRBV5-1	-	-	TRBJ2-3
CASSFRVTGNTIYF	TGTGCCAGTAGTTTCAGGGTTACTGGAAACACCATATATTTT	TRBV19	-	-	TRBJ1-3
CASSQVRGGETQYF	TGTGCCAGCAGCCAAGTTCGAGGGGGAGAGACCCAGTACTTC	TRBV3-1/TRBV3-2	-	-	TRBJ2-5
CASSYSGTGEAFF	TGTGCCAGCAGTTACTCTGGGACAGGTGAAGCTTTCTTT	TRBV6-6	-	TRBD1	TRBJ1-1
CARSTGLAGRETQYF	TGTGCCAGAAGCACGGGACTAGCGGGGAGGGAGACCCAGTACTTC	TRBV5-3	-	TRBD2	TRBJ2-5
CASSQDRRVTEAFF	TGCGCCAGCAGCCAAGATAGGAGGGTTACTGAAGCTTTCTTT	TRBV4-1	-	-	TRBJ1-1
CASRDWDRGQNTGELFF	TGTGCCAGCAGGGATTGGGACAGGGGCCAGAACACCGGGGAGCTGTTTTTT	TRBV27	-	TRBD1	TRBJ2-2
CASSLEQGVAFF	TGCGCCAGCAGCTTGGAACAGGGTGTAGCTTTCTTT	TRBV5-1	-	-	TRBJ1-1
CATSGTSGISYNEQFF	TGTGCCACCAGTGGCACTAGCGGAATCTCCTACAATGAGCAGTTCTTC	TRBV24-1	-	TRBD2	TRBJ2-1
CASSPIGLAGGEETQYF	TGTGCCAGCAGCCCCATCGGACTAGCGGGGGGCGAAGAGACCCAGTACTTC	TRBV27	once	TRBD2	TRBJ2-5
CASTGQGNSNQPQHF	TGTGCCAGTACCGGACAGGGGAATAGCAATCAGCCCCAGCATTTT	TRBV19	-	TRBD1	TRBJ1-5
CATSETSVPTNEQFF	TGTGCCACCAGTGAAACTAGCGTTCCGACCAATGAGCAGTTCTTC	TRBV24-1	-	TRBD2	TRBJ2-1
CASTRQGARADTQYF	TGCGCCAGCACCAGACAGGGGGCGAGGGCAGATACGCAGTATTTT	TRBV5-1	-	TRBD1	TRBJ2-3
CASSEDSVNSPLHF	TGTGCCAGCAGTGAAGACTCCGTGAATTCACCCCTCCACTTT	TRBV2	-	-	TRBJ1-6
CASSRGESNEKLFF	TGCGCCAGCAGCCGGGGAGAGTCTAATGAAAAACTGTTTTTT	TRBV5-1	-	-	TRBJ1-4